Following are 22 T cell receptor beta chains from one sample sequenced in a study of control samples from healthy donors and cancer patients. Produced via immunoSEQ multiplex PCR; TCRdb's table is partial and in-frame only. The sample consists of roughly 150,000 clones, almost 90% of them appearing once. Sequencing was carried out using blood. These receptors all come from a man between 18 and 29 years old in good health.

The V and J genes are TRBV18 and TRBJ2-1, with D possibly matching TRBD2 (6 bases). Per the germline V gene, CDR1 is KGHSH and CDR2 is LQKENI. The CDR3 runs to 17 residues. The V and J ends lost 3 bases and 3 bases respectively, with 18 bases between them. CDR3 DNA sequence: TGTGCCAGCTCACCTCCGACAAGCGGGCAGGGCTACAATGAGCAGTTCTTC. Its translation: CASSPPTSGQGYNEQFF.

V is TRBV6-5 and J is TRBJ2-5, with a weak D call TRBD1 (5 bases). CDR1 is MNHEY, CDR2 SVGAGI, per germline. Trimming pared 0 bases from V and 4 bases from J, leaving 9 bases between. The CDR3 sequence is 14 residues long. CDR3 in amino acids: CASSYSLGRETQYF. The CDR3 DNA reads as TGTGCCAGCAGTTACTCGTTGGGGCGAGAGACCCAGTACTTC.

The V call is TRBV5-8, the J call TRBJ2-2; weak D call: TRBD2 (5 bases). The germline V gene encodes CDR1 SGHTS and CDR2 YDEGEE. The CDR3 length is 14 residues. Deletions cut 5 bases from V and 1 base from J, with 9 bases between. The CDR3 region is CASRYSENTGELFF. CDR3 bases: TGTGCCAGCAGATATAGCGAGAACACCGGGGAGCTGTTTTTT.

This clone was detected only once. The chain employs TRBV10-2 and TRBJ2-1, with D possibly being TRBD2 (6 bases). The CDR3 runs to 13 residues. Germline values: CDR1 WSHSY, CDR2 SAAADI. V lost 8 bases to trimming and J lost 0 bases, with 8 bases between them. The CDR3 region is CASLARSYNEQFF. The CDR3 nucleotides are TGCGCCAGCCTAGCGCGCTCCTACAATGAGCAGTTCTTC.

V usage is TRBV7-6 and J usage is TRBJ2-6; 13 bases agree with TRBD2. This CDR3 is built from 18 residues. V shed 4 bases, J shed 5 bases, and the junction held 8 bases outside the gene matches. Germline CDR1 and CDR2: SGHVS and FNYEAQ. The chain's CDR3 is CASSSGLAGSWRANVLTF. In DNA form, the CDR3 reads TGTGCCAGCAGCTCGGGACTAGCGGGGTCCTGGAGGGCCAACGTCCTGACTTTC. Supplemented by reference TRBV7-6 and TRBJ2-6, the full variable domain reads GAGVSQSPRYKVTKRGQDVALRCDPISGHVSLYWYRQALGQGPEFLTYFNYEAQQDKSGLPNDRFSAERPEGSISTLTIQRTEQRDSAMYRCASSSGLAGSWRANVLTFGAGSRLTVL.

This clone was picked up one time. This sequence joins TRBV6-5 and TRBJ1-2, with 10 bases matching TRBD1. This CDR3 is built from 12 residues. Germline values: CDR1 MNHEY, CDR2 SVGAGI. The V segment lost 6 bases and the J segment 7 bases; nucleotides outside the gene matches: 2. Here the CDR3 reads CASRGQGSGYTF. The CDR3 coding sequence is TGTGCCAGCAGGGGACAGGGGTCTGGCTACACCTTC.

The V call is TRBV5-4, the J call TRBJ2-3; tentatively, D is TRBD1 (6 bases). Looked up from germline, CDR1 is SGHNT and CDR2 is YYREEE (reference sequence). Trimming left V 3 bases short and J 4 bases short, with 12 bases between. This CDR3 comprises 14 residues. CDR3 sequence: CASSSLTGPDTQYF. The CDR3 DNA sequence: TGTGCCAGCAGCTCGTTAACAGGGCCAGATACGCAGTATTTT.

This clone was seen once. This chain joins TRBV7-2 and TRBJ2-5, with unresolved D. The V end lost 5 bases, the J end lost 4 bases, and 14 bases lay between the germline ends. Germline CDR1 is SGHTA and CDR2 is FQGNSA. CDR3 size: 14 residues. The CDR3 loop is CASSPPATSETQYF. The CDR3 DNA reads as TGTGCCAGCAGCCCCCCGGCCACCTCAGAGACCCAGTACTTC.

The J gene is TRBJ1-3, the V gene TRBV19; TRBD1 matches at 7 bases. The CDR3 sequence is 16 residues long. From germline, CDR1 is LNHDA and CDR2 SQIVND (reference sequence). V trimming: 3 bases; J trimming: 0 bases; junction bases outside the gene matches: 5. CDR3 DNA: TGTGCCAGTAGTATGGGCCCAGGGGGCTCTGGAAACACCATATATTTT. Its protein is CASSMGPGGSGNTIYF. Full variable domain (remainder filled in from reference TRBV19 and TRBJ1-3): DGGITQSPKYLFRKEGQNVTLSCEQNLNHDAMYWYRQDPGQGLRLIYYSQIVNDFQKGDIAEGYSVSREKKESFPLTVTSAQKNPTAFYLCASSMGPGGSGNTIYFGEGSWLTVV.

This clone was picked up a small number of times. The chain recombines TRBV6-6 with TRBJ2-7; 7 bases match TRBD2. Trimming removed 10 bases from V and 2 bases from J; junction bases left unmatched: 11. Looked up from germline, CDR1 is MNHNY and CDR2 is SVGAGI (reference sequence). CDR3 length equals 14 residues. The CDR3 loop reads CATGERGGTYEQYF. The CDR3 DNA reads TGTGCCACCGGGGAGCGGGGAGGTACCTACGAGCAGTACTTC.

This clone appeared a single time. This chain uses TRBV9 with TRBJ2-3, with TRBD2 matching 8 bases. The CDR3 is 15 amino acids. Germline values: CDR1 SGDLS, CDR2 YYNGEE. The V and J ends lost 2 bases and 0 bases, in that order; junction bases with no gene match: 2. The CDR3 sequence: CASSVSGASTDTQYF. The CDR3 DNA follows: TGTGCCAGCAGCGTTAGCGGGGCCAGCACAGATACGCAGTATTTT.

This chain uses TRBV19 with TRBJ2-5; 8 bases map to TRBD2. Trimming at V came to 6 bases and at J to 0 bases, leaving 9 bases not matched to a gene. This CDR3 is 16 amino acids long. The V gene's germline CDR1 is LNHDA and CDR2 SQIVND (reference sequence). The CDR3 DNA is TGTGCCAGTAGGGCTATAGCGGGGTCTTACCAAGAGACCCAGTACTTC. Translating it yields CASRAIAGSYQETQYF. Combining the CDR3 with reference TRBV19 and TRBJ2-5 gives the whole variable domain DGGITQSPKYLFRKEGQNVTLSCEQNLNHDAMYWYRQDPGQGLRLIYYSQIVNDFQKGDIAEGYSVSREKKESFPLTVTSAQKNPTAFYLCASRAIAGSYQETQYFGPGTRLLVL.

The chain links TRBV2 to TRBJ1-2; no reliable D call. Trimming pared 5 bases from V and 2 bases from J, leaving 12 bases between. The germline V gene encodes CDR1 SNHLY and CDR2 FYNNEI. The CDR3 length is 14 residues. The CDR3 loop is CASSHEGLNYGYTF. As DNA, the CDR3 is TGTGCCAGCAGTCACGAGGGCCTAAACTATGGCTACACCTTC.

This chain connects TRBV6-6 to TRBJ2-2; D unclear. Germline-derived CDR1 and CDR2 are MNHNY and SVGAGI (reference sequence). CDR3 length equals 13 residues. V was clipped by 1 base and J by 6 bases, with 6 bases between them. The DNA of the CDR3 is TGTGCCAGCAGTTACTTTCTAGCCGGGGAGCTGTTTTTT. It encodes CASSYFLAGELFF.

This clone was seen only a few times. Here the CDR3 reads CASSSGQGNTIYF. Written as DNA, the CDR3 is TGTGCCAGCAGCTCGGGACAGGGAAACACCATATATTTT. The V call is TRBV7-2, the J call TRBJ1-3, with 7 nucleotides matching TRBD1. Germline lookup yields CDR1 SGHTA and CDR2 FQGNSA. This CDR3 has 13 amino acids. The V segment lost 4 bases and the J segment 4 bases; nucleotides outside the gene matches: 1.

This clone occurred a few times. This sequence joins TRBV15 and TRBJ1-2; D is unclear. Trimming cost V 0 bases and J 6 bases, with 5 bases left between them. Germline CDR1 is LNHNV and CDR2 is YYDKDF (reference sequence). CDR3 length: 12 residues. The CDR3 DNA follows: TGTGCCACCAGCAGAGATGGGGATGGCTACACCTTC. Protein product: CATSRDGDGYTF.

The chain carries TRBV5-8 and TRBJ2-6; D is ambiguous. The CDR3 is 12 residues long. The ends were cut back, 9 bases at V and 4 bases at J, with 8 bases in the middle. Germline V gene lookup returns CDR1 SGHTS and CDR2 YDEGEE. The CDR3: CATSWGANVLTF. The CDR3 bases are TGTGCCACCTCTTGGGGGGCCAACGTCCTGACTTTC. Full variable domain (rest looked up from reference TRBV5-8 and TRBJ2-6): EAGVTQSPTHLIKTRGQQATLRCSPISGHTSVYWYQQALGLGLQFLLWYDEGEERNRGNFPPRFSGRQFPNYSSELNVNALELEDSALYLCATSWGANVLTFGAGSRLTVL.

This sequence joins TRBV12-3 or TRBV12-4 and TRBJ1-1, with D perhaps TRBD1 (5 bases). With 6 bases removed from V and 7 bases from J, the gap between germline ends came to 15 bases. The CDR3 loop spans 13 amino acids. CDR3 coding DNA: TGTGCCAGCAGCACCGGGGGGTTGCTTGAAGCTTTCTTT. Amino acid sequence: CASSTGGLLEAFF.

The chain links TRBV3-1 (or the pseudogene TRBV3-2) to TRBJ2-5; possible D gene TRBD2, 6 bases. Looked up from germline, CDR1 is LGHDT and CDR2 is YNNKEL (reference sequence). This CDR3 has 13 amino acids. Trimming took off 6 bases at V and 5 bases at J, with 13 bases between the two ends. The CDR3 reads CASRLRGDETQYF. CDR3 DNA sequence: TGTGCCAGCAGGTTGCGCGGGGACGAGACCCAGTACTTC.

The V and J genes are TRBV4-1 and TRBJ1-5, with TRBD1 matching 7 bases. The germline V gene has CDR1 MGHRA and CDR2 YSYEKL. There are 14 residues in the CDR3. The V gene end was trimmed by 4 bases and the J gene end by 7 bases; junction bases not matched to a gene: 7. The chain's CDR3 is CASSLDREGQPQHF. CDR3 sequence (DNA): TGCGCCAGCAGCCTCGACAGGGAAGGGCAGCCCCAGCATTTT.

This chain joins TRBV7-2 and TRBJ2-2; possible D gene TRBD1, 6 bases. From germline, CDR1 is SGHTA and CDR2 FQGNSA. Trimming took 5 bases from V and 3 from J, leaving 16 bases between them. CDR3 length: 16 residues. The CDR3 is CASSQPDSYDTGELFF. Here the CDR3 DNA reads TGTGCCAGCAGCCAGCCGGACAGCTACGACACCGGGGAGCTGTTTTTT.

The CDR3 coding sequence is TGTGCCAGCAGCATGGGACGGGAGTCCTACGAGCAGTACTTC. Translated: CASSMGRESYEQYF. V usage is TRBV11-3 and J usage is TRBJ2-7, with D maybe TRBD2 (6 bases). Germline V gene data show CDR1 as SGHNT and CDR2 as YENEEA. V lost 5 bases, J lost 1 base, and 12 bases lay in between. The CDR3 extends over 14 amino acids.